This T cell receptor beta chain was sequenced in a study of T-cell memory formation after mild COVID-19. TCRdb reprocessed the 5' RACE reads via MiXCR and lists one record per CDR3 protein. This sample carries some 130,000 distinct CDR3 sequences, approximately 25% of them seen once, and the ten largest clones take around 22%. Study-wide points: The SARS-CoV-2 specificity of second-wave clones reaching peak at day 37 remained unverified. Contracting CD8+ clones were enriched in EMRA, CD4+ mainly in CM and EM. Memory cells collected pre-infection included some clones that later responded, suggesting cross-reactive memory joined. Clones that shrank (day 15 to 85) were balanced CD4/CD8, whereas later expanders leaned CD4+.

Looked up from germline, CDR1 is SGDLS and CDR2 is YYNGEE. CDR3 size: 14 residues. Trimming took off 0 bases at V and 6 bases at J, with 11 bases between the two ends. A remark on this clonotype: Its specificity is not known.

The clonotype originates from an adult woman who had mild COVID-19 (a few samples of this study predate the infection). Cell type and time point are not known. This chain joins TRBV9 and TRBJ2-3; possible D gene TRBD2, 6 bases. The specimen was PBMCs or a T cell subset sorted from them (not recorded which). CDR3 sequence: CASSVEAGSDTQYF. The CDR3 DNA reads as TGTGCCAGCAGCGTAGAGGCGGGGTCGGATACGCAGTATTTT.